This record covers a single T cell receptor (beta chain). Per the original methods: Quantification of nucleated cells was approximated via reference gene primer amplification. Assay: immunoSEQ multiplex PCR; the TCRdb copy retains only in-frame clones and omits some. V, J and clone size reflect that table, while D and trimming were determined from the DNA. The profile shows more than 150,000 clones, 80% of them singletons. The germline gives CDR1 MNHEY, CDR2 SVGEGT. This CDR3 is 13 amino acids long. The ends lost 6 bases at V and 4 bases at J; junction bases unmatched: 4. The source of the sample is a study of blood T cell repertoires in COVID-19. About the research overall: Acute and convalescent COVID-19 specimens originated in the United States, Italy and Spain. Sources were T cells, B-cell-depleted T cells, or PBMCs; the material itself was cDNA or gDNA.

Grouping used clinical history reported by participants in a survey and questionnaire. The sample comprised PBMCs or T cells enriched from blood (not recorded which). The V gene is TRBV6-2 or TRBV6-3, the J gene TRBJ2-5; 8 bases align to TRBD1. The TCR comes from a man aged 55 to 70 who had been exposed to COVID-19. CDR3 nucleotide sequence: TGTGCCAGCAGCCCTACAGGGGGAGAGACCCAGTACTTC. This codes for CASSPTGGETQYF.